Below, 11 T cell receptor beta chains from the same sample are listed, as sequenced in a study of shared clonotypes between healthy human individuals. TCRdb's table, derived via immunoSEQ multiplex PCR, lists solely in-frame clones and lacks some. The top ten clones hold under 2% of a sample with about 2.2 million clones, 80% to 95% of them seen once. Terminally differentiated effector memory CD45RA+ cells were excluded by CCR7 positive selection of CD45RO-negative cells. Sample: naive CD8+ T cells from PBMCs. The receptors originated from a man aged 18 to 30 in good health. Some clones in this sample may be carry-over from other donors' samples.

The gene calls are TRBV27 and TRBJ2-1; D gene unclear. This CDR3 has 15 amino acids. Germline values: CDR1 MNHEY, CDR2 SMNVEV (reference sequence). The V and J ends lost 3 bases and 2 bases respectively, with 11 bases between them. The CDR3 nucleotides read TGTGCCAGCAGTTTTAACCCTACTACCTACAATGAGCAGTTCTTC. Its protein product is CASSFNPTTYNEQFF.

The gene calls are TRBV28 and TRBJ2-1, with D possibly matching TRBD1 (6 bases). Trimming pared 2 bases from V and 5 bases from J, leaving 13 bases between. CDR3 length: 15 amino acids. The germline gives CDR1 MDHEN, CDR2 SYDVKM. For the CDR3, the DNA is TGTGCCAGCAGTTTAGGGCAGGGGTGGGACAATGAGCAGTTCTTC. The encoded protein is CASSLGQGWDNEQFF.

This chain links TRBV4-3 with TRBJ1-4; D not resolved. Germline CDR1 reads LGHNA; CDR2 reads YSLEER. Trimming removed 0 bases at V and 0 bases at J, with 11 bases between. This CDR3 comprises 17 residues. CDR3 protein: CASSQEYERSTNEKLFF. In nucleotides, the CDR3 is TGCGCCAGCAGCCAAGAATATGAGCGGTCAACTAATGAAAAACTGTTTTTT.

V and J are TRBV28 and TRBJ2-2; tentatively, D is TRBD2 (6 bases). Germline V gives CDR1 MDHEN, CDR2 SYDVKM. V lost 2 bases to trimming and J lost 4 bases, with 14 bases between them. The CDR3 runs 16 residues. Here the CDR3 DNA reads TGTGCCAGCAGTTTAGAAACCGTCGGGGGCACCGGGGAGCTGTTTTTT. It is translated as CASSLETVGGTGELFF.

The count of this clone is one. The genes are TRBV7-6 and TRBJ2-5, with 9 nucleotides matching TRBD1. V shed 5 bases and J 5 bases; nucleotides not matched to a gene: 12. CDR3 size: 16 residues. Germline assignment: CDR1 SGHVS and CDR2 FNYEAQ. The chain's CDR3 is CASSTLDRGYGETQYF. The CDR3 DNA reads as TGTGCCAGCAGCACTCTGGACAGGGGTTATGGGGAGACCCAGTACTTC.

The chain uses TRBV7-2 and TRBJ2-4, with D perhaps assigned TRBD1 or TRBD2 (6 bases each). V was pared by 4 bases and J by 1 base, with 17 bases between. The CDR3 extends over 17 amino acids. Germline CDR1 SGHTA, CDR2 FQGNSA. CDR3 coding DNA: TGTGCCAGCAGCTCAGACGGGGGCGCGAGGGCCAAAAACATTCAGTACTTC. This sequence encodes CASSSDGGARAKNIQYF. The entire variable domain, with the rest obtained from reference TRBV7-2 and TRBJ2-4, is as follows: GAGVSQSPSNKVTEKGKDVELRCDPISGHTALYWYRQSLGQGLEFLIYFQGNSAPDKSGLPSDRFSAERTGGSVSTLTIQRTQQEDSAVYLCASSSDGGARAKNIQYFGAGTRLSVL.

The chain joins TRBV4-2 to TRBJ2-1; 8 positions match TRBD1. The CDR3 has 17 amino acids. V was pared by 5 bases and J by 3 bases, with 12 bases of the junction left unmatched. Germline V gene sequence: CDR1 LGHNA, CDR2 YNFKEQ. DNA for the CDR3: TGTGCCAGCAGCTCTCCTCTTACAGACAGGGGCTACAATGAGCAGTTCTTC. Its translation: CASSSPLTDRGYNEQFF.

For this clone: The same CDR3 is also encoded by other DNA sequences in this sample. The chain combines TRBV19 with TRBJ1-1; D might be TRBD1 (6 bases). V was trimmed by 3 bases and J by 1 base, leaving 9 bases between them. The CDR3 consists of 14 residues. CDR1 is LNHDA and CDR2 is SQIVND in the germline V gene (reference sequence). The CDR3 DNA follows: TGTGCCAGTAGTATTAGGGACACGAACACTGAAGCTTTCTTT. Amino acids: CASSIRDTNTEAFF.

Regarding this clone: One junction end does not reproduce the germline sequence, and a read error may be involved. The chain combines TRBV6-6 with TRBJ2-7, with 10 bases lining up with TRBD2. The germline gives CDR1 MNHNY, CDR2 SVGAGI (reference sequence). The CDR3 covers 12 residues. The CDR3 spells CASSYSIGLAVF. DNA of the CDR3: TGTGCCAGCAGTTACTCCATTGGACTAGCGGTTTTC.

V gene TRBV9 combines with J gene TRBJ2-1, with D hard to call. The V end was cut by 4 bases, the J end by 3 bases, with 8 bases between. The CDR3 is 13 residues long. Germline-derived CDR1 and CDR2 are SGDLS and YYNGEE. CDR3 loop: CASSPDGYNEQFF. The CDR3 nucleotides read TGTGCCAGCAGCCCAGACGGCTACAATGAGCAGTTCTTC.

The gene calls are TRBV6-6 and TRBJ2-7, with unresolved D. The CDR3 is 15 residues long. The germline V gene has CDR1 MNHNY and CDR2 SVGAGI (reference sequence). The V and J ends lost 0 bases and 1 base respectively, with 10 bases between them. The CDR3 DNA reads as TGTGCCAGCAGTTACTCTAACTTTCTTTCCTACGAGCAGTACTTC. It is translated as CASSYSNFLSYEQYF.